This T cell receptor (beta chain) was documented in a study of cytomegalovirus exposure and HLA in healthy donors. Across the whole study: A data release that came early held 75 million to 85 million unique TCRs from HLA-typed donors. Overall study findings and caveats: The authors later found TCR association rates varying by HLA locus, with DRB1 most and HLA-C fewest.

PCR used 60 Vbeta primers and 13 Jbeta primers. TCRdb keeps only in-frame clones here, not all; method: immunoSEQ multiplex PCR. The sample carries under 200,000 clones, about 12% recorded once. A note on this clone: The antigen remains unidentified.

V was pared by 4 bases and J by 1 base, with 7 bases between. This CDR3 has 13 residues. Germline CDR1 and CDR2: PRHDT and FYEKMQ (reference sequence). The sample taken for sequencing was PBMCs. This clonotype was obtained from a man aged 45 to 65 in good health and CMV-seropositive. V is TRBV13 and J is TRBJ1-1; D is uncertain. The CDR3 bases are TGTGCCAGCAGCTCCTCAGGGAACACTGAAGCTTTCTTT. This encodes CASSSSGNTEAFF. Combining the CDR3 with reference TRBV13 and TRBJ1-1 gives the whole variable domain AAGVIQSPRHLIKEKRETATLKCYPIPRHDTVYWYQQGPGQDPQFLISFYEKMQSDKGSIPDRFSAQQFSDYHSELNMSSLELGDSALYFCASSSSGNTEAFFGQGTRLTVV.